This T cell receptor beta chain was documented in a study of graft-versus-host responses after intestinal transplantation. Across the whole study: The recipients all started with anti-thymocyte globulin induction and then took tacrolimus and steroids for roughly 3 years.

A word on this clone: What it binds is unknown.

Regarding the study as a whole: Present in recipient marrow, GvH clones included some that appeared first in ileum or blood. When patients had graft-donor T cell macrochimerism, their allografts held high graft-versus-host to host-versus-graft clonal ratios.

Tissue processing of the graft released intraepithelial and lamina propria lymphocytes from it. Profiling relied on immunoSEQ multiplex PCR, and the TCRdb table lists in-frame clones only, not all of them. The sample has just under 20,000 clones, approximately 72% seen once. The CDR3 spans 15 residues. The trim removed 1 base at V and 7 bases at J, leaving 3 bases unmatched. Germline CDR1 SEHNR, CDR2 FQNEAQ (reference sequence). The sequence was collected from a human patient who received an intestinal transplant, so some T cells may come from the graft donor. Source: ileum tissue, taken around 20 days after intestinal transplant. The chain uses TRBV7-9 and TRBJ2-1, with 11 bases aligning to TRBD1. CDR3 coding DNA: TGTGCCAGCAGCTTAGGGACAGGGGGCATGAATGAGCAGTTCTTC. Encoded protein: CASSLGTGGMNEQFF.